Listed below are T cell receptor beta chains from one sample, sequenced in a study of cytomegalovirus exposure and HLA in healthy donors. Produced via immunoSEQ multiplex PCR; TCRdb's table is partial and in-frame only. This table holds about 170,000 clones, 65% to 80% found once. The sequencing sample was made of PBMCs. The receptors here all came from a woman aged 45-65 years in good health and CMV-seropositive. The CDR3 runs from the conserved cysteine through the conserved F or W. A D gene is named only where the DNA matches it firmly. Clone size appears in some rows only: once, few, many, or a class for an expanded clone.

V: TRBV7-2
J: TRBJ1-1
D: TRBD1
length: 13
size: large
DNA: TGTGCCAGCAGCCCTACAGGGGGGACTGAAGCTTTCTTT
CDR3: CASSPTGGTEAFF

V: TRBV9
J: TRBJ1-2
D: TRBD1
length: 15
size: .
DNA: TGTGCCAGCAGCGTCGACAGGGTAGCTAACTATGGCTACACCTTC
CDR3: CASSVDRVANYGYTF

V: TRBV19
J: TRBJ1-4
D: TRBD1
length: 15
size: .
DNA: TGTGCCAGTTTGGAGGGGGCCTCTCCAAATGAAAAACTGTTTTTT
CDR3: CASLEGASPNEKLFF

V: TRBV9
J: TRBJ2-1
D: TRBD2
length: 14
size: .
DNA: TGTGCCAGCAGCGGCCGGACTAGCGGGGGACCCCAGTTCTTC
CDR3: CASSGRTSGGPQFF

V: TRBV30
J: TRBJ1-6
D: .
length: 14
size: .
DNA: TGTGCCTGGAGTGGGGGCAGGGCGGATCCACCCCTCCACTTT
CDR3: CAWSGGRADPPLHF

V: TRBV27
J: TRBJ2-7
D: TRBD1
length: 14
size: .
DNA: TGTGCCAGCAGCCCCGGGACAGGGGAAAGCGAGCAGTACTTC
CDR3: CASSPGTGESEQYF

V: TRBV7-9
J: TRBJ2-3
D: TRBD2
length: 14
size: .
DNA: TGTGCCAGCAGCTTAAATGGACTAGCAGATACGCAGTATTTT
CDR3: CASSLNGLADTQYF

V: TRBV11-2
J: TRBJ2-1
D: TRBD2
length: 18
size: .
DNA: TGTGCCAGCAGCTTCGAACCCCCCGCTAGCGGATATTGGAATGAGCAGTTCTTC
CDR3: CASSFEPPASGYWNEQFF

V: TRBV7-6
J: TRBJ2-7
D: TRBD1
length: 20
size: .
DNA: TGTGCCAGCAGCTTAATTCTCTGGGACAGATCAACGACCCACTCCTACGAGCAGTACTTC
CDR3: CASSLILWDRSTTHSYEQYF

V: TRBV5-4
J: TRBJ1-6
D: .
length: 15
size: .
DNA: TGTGCCAGCAGCTTGAAGGGGCGGAACAATTCACCCCTCCACTTT
CDR3: CASSLKGRNNSPLHF

V: TRBV6-1
J: TRBJ1-6
D: .
length: 19
size: .
DNA: TGTGCCAGCAGTGAACCGCCGGAGGGCAGAAGCTCCTATAATTCACCCCTCCACTTT
CDR3: CASSEPPEGRSSYNSPLHF

V: TRBV30
J: TRBJ2-7
D: TRBD1
length: 15
size: .
DNA: TGTGCCTGGACCTTAGGACAGGGGGTTCTTGACGAGCAGTACTTC
CDR3: CAWTLGQGVLDEQYF

V: TRBV6-1
J: TRBJ1-5
D: .
length: 8
size: few
DNA: TGTGCCTCAGGGCCCCGGCATTTT
CDR3: CASGPRHF

V: TRBV9
J: TRBJ1-5
D: .
length: 13
size: .
DNA: TGTGCCAGCAGCGATTCGTTCAATCAGCCCCAGCATTTT
CDR3: CASSDSFNQPQHF

V: TRBV30
J: TRBJ2-1
D: .
length: 13
size: .
DNA: TGTGCCTGGAGTGCCGGGATCCCGAGGGAGCAGTTCTTC
CDR3: CAWSAGIPREQFF

V: TRBV7-2
J: TRBJ1-5
D: .
length: 15
size: .
DNA: TGTGCCAGCAGCCCAGGGGAGGGGGGCAATCAGCCCCAGCATTTT
CDR3: CASSPGEGGNQPQHF

V: TRBV5-6
J: TRBJ2-7
D: TRBD2
length: 13
size: .
DNA: TGTGCCAGCAGCTTGGGACTAGCGCGCGAGCAGTACTTC
CDR3: CASSLGLAREQYF

V: TRBV11-3
J: TRBJ2-1
D: TRBD2
length: 16
size: .
DNA: TGTGCCAGCAGCACCGCTAGCGGGAGCTCCTACAATGAGCAGTTCTTC
CDR3: CASSTASGSSYNEQFF

V: TRBV5-1
J: TRBJ1-1
D: .
length: 14
size: once
DNA: TGCGCCAGCAGCTTGGGAGGGGGGAACACTGAAGCTTTCTTT
CDR3: CASSLGGGNTEAFF

V: TRBV18
J: TRBJ1-1
D: TRBD1
length: 16
size: .
DNA: TGTGCCAGCTCACCACTTTTGGGACAGATGAACACTGAAGCTTTCTTT
CDR3: CASSPLLGQMNTEAFF

V: TRBV18
J: TRBJ2-3
D: TRBD1
length: 14
size: .
DNA: TGTGCCAGCTCACCTGAGGGGGCCCTAGATACGCAGTATTTT
CDR3: CASSPEGALDTQYF

V: TRBV9
J: TRBJ1-3
D: .
length: 18
size: .
DNA: TGTGCCAGCAGCGCCGGTAAAGGGGTTTCGGAGTGGAGAAACACCATATATTTT
CDR3: CASSAGKGVSEWRNTIYF

V: TRBV4-3
J: TRBJ2-7
D: .
length: 15
size: .
DNA: TGCGCCAGCAGCCAACTACCGGTAGGGGGGGGAGAGCAGTACTTC
CDR3: CASSQLPVGGGEQYF

V: TRBV11-2
J: TRBJ2-1
D: TRBD2
length: 17
size: once
DNA: TGTGCCAGCAGCCCCCATAGCGGGGGGGCCTCCTACAATGAGCAGTTCTTC
CDR3: CASSPHSGGASYNEQFF

V: TRBV10-1
J: TRBJ2-3
D: .
length: 15
size: once
DNA: TGCGCCAGCAGTCCCAGGAAAATAAAGCCAGATACGCAGTATTTT
CDR3: CASSPRKIKPDTQYF

V: TRBV7-2
J: TRBJ2-7
D: TRBD1
length: 14
size: .
DNA: TGTGCCAGCAGCCCGACAGGGGGCCCCTACGAGCAGTACTTC
CDR3: CASSPTGGPYEQYF

V: TRBV7-6
J: TRBJ2-7
D: TRBD2
length: 17
size: .
DNA: TGTGCCAGCAGCTTAGAAGGAGCGGGAGGCCCCCTCTACGAGCAGTACTTC
CDR3: CASSLEGAGGPLYEQYF

V: TRBV19
J: TRBJ1-5
D: .
length: 14
size: .
DNA: TGTGCCAGTACCTCGCCGGGAATGAATCAGCCCCAGCATTTT
CDR3: CASTSPGMNQPQHF

V: TRBV19
J: TRBJ1-5
D: .
length: 16
size: .
DNA: TGTGCCAGTAGTATGAGGGTTCAGAGAGGCAATCAGCCCCAGCATTTT
CDR3: CASSMRVQRGNQPQHF

V: TRBV2
J: TRBJ1-2
D: .
length: 14
size: .
DNA: TGTGCCAGCAGTGAATGGGCAGCTAACTATGGCTACACCTTC
CDR3: CASSEWAANYGYTF

V: TRBV7-2
J: TRBJ2-7
D: TRBD2
length: 14
size: few
DNA: TGTGCCAGCAACTACGCCCAGGGACTAAACGAGCAGTACTTC
CDR3: CASNYAQGLNEQYF